This T cell receptor beta chain is from a study of control samples from healthy donors and cancer patients. V lost 0 bases to trimming and J lost 8 bases, with 16 bases between them. CDR3 length: 14 amino acids. In germline, CDR1 is GTSNPN, CDR2 SVGIG (reference sequence). Sequencing used immunoSEQ multiplex PCR; TCRdb keeps in-frame clones, though not all of them. The sample gives about 140,000 clones, around nine tenths of which show up once; roughly 8.4% is in the top ten. The sequenced material came from blood. This clonotype originated in a woman in her 30s in good health. V and J are TRBV30 and TRBJ1-2, with D perhaps TRBD1 (6 bases). In DNA form, the CDR3 reads TGTGCCTGGAGTGTCACCAGGGGCGCGGGGGGCTACACCTTC. Its translation: CAWSVTRGAGGYTF.